Listed below are T cell receptor beta chains from one sample, sequenced in a study of immune evolution from preneoplasia to lung adenocarcinoma. Profiling relied on immunoSEQ multiplex PCR, and the TCRdb table lists in-frame clones only, not all of them. The data hold more than 2,000 clones, with roughly 73% observed a single time. The sample consisted of FFPE adjacent normal lung tissue. The receptor source for this set is a person between 55 and 80 years old with lung adenocarcinoma. The CDR3 runs from the conserved cysteine through the conserved F or W. The D gene is left open where the match is weak. Clone size is stated in some rows and not others, as once, few, many or a class when expanded.

j_gene: TRBJ2-7; v_gene: TRBV28; d_gene: TRBD2; len: 17; abundance: .; CDR3nt: TGTGCCAGCAGCCCGAGGAGCGGGGGGGCCGGGCCTGGCGAGCAGTACTTC; CDR3aa: CASSPRSGGAGPGEQYF
j_gene: TRBJ1-1; v_gene: TRBV7-7; d_gene: .; len: 15; abundance: .; CDR3nt: TGTGCTAGCAGTTTTTACCGACGAGGGTACACTGAAGCTTTCTTT; CDR3aa: CASSFYRRGYTEAFF
j_gene: TRBJ2-5; v_gene: TRBV27; d_gene: TRBD2; len: 17; abundance: .; CDR3nt: TGTGCCAGCAGCCCCGGGACTAGCGGAGGGGGCCAAGAGACCCAGTACTTC; CDR3aa: CASSPGTSGGGQETQYF
j_gene: TRBJ2-5; v_gene: TRBV4-1; d_gene: .; len: 11; abundance: few; CDR3nt: TGCGCCAGCAGCCAACAAGAGACCCAGTACTTC; CDR3aa: CASSQQETQYF
j_gene: TRBJ2-6; v_gene: TRBV27; d_gene: .; len: 12; abundance: few; CDR3nt: TGTGCCAGCGGATCTGGGGCCAACGTCCTGACTTTC; CDR3aa: CASGSGANVLTF
j_gene: TRBJ1-4; v_gene: TRBV27; d_gene: .; len: 14; abundance: once; CDR3nt: TGTGCCAGCAGTTTCATCGCAACTAATGAAAAACTGTTTTTT; CDR3aa: CASSFIATNEKLFF
j_gene: TRBJ1-2; v_gene: TRBV6-1; d_gene: .; len: 13; abundance: .; CDR3nt: TGTGCCAGCAGTGAAAGCAGGGACTATGGCTACACCTTC; CDR3aa: CASSESRDYGYTF
j_gene: TRBJ1-2; v_gene: TRBV5-4; d_gene: .; len: 15; abundance: .; CDR3nt: TGTGCCAGCAGCTTGGTAGGACGGACGCTTCATGGCTACACCTTC; CDR3aa: CASSLVGRTLHGYTF
j_gene: TRBJ1-4; v_gene: TRBV7-9; d_gene: .; len: 14; abundance: .; CDR3nt: TGTGCCAGCAGCTCCCCGGGAGGGAATGAAAAACTGTTTTTT; CDR3aa: CASSSPGGNEKLFF
j_gene: TRBJ2-7; v_gene: TRBV7-2; d_gene: TRBD1; len: 15; abundance: .; CDR3nt: TGTGCCAGCAGCTTTAGGGACAGTCTCTACTACGAGCAGTACTTC; CDR3aa: CASSFRDSLYYEQYF
j_gene: TRBJ1-2; v_gene: TRBV28; d_gene: TRBD1; len: 16; abundance: few; CDR3nt: TGTGCCAGCAGTACGGGACAGGCCTATACTAACTATGGCTACACCTTC; CDR3aa: CASSTGQAYTNYGYTF
j_gene: TRBJ1-5; v_gene: TRBV30; d_gene: TRBD1; len: 16; abundance: .; CDR3nt: TGTGCCTGGAGTCACCCTAAGACAGGGGGTAATCAGCCCCAGCATTTT; CDR3aa: CAWSHPKTGGNQPQHF
j_gene: TRBJ2-3; v_gene: TRBV6-4; d_gene: TRBD2; len: 17; abundance: .; CDR3nt: TGTGCCAGCAGTGACTCAACGACTAGCGGGGGCACAGATACGCAGTATTTT; CDR3aa: CASSDSTTSGGTDTQYF
j_gene: TRBJ1-2; v_gene: TRBV11-3; d_gene: .; len: 15; abundance: .; CDR3nt: TGTGCCAGCAGCCGTTCCCAGGGGACGGGGTATGGCTACACCTTC; CDR3aa: CASSRSQGTGYGYTF
j_gene: TRBJ1-2; v_gene: TRBV9; d_gene: TRBD1; len: 13; abundance: .; CDR3nt: TGTGCCAGCAGCGCTGGGACAGGCTATGGCTACACCTTC; CDR3aa: CASSAGTGYGYTF
j_gene: TRBJ2-7; v_gene: TRBV4-1; d_gene: .; len: 16; abundance: .; CDR3nt: TGCGCCAGCAGCCAATCCCCCGGGACACACTCCTACGAGCAGTACTTC; CDR3aa: CASSQSPGTHSYEQYF
j_gene: TRBJ1-2; v_gene: TRBV4-3; d_gene: TRBD1; len: 15; abundance: .; CDR3nt: TGCGCCAGCAGCCAAGAAAGGACAGGGAACTATGGCTACACCTTC; CDR3aa: CASSQERTGNYGYTF
j_gene: TRBJ2-7; v_gene: TRBV15; d_gene: TRBD2; len: 15; abundance: few; CDR3nt: TGTGCCACCAGCAGCAATAGCGGGGGGGCCTACGAGCAGTACTTC; CDR3aa: CATSSNSGGAYEQYF
j_gene: TRBJ1-2; v_gene: TRBV5-6; d_gene: .; len: 16; abundance: large; CDR3nt: TGTGCCAGCAGCTTGGGTCGTTACGGGGGTGGCCTGGGCTACACCTTC; CDR3aa: CASSLGRYGGGLGYTF
j_gene: TRBJ2-5; v_gene: TRBV7-8; d_gene: .; len: 13; abundance: .; CDR3nt: TGTGCCAGCAGCGGGGGGACTGGGGAGACCCAGTACTTC; CDR3aa: CASSGGTGETQYF
j_gene: TRBJ2-7; v_gene: TRBV7-8; d_gene: .; len: 15; abundance: .; CDR3nt: TGTGCCAGCAGCTTAAAGGGGTCAGACTCCTACGAGCAGTACTTC; CDR3aa: CASSLKGSDSYEQYF
j_gene: TRBJ1-5; v_gene: TRBV29-1; d_gene: .; len: 13; abundance: .; CDR3nt: TGCAGCGTTGGCAGCTACAGCAATCAGCCCCAGCATTTT; CDR3aa: CSVGSYSNQPQHF
j_gene: TRBJ1-3; v_gene: TRBV5-6; d_gene: .; len: 14; abundance: few; CDR3nt: TGTGCCAGCAGCTTTGCAGGGGCTGGAAACACCATATATTTT; CDR3aa: CASSFAGAGNTIYF
j_gene: TRBJ2-2; v_gene: TRBV18; d_gene: .; len: 15; abundance: .; CDR3nt: TGTGCCAGCTCACCACGGGGTATCGGCACCGGGGAGCTGTTTTTT; CDR3aa: CASSPRGIGTGELFF
j_gene: TRBJ2-5; v_gene: TRBV7-9; d_gene: .; len: 10; abundance: .; CDR3nt: TGTGCCAGCAGCCTAACGCTAAAGTACTTC; CDR3aa: CASSLTLKYF
j_gene: TRBJ1-6; v_gene: TRBV9; d_gene: .; len: 15; abundance: .; CDR3nt: TGTGCCAGCAGCGTAGATTGGGATAATAATTCACCCCTCCACTTT; CDR3aa: CASSVDWDNNSPLHF
j_gene: TRBJ2-3; v_gene: TRBV7-2; d_gene: .; len: 13; abundance: once; CDR3nt: TGTGCCAGCAGCTTGGGAGGCACAGATACGCAGTATTTT; CDR3aa: CASSLGGTDTQYF
j_gene: TRBJ2-4; v_gene: TRBV6-6; d_gene: .; len: 15; abundance: few; CDR3nt: TGTGCCAGCACGGGTACACGGGTAGCCAAAAACATTCAGTACTTC; CDR3aa: CASTGTRVAKNIQYF
j_gene: TRBJ1-4; v_gene: TRBV6-5; d_gene: .; len: 15; abundance: once; CDR3nt: TGTGCCAGCAGTTACACGACAGGAACTAATGAAAAACTGTTTTTT; CDR3aa: CASSYTTGTNEKLFF
j_gene: TRBJ2-7; v_gene: TRBV6-5; d_gene: .; len: 13; abundance: .; CDR3nt: TGTGCCAGCAGTTACTCCGCTAACTACGAGCAGTACTTC; CDR3aa: CASSYSANYEQYF
j_gene: TRBJ1-2; v_gene: TRBV2; d_gene: TRBD1; len: 14; abundance: .; CDR3nt: TGTGCCAGCAGTTATCAGGGGGAAAGCTATGGCTACACCTTC; CDR3aa: CASSYQGESYGYTF
j_gene: TRBJ2-7; v_gene: TRBV2; d_gene: .; len: 16; abundance: .; CDR3nt: TGTGCCAGCAGTGAACCCCCCAGGGGTTCTCCCTACGAGCAGTACTTC; CDR3aa: CASSEPPRGSPYEQYF
j_gene: TRBJ1-3; v_gene: TRBV29-1; d_gene: .; len: 15; abundance: .; CDR3nt: TGCAGCGTTGGGGTCGGAATTGGGTCTGGAAACACCATATATTTT; CDR3aa: CSVGVGIGSGNTIYF
j_gene: TRBJ1-6; v_gene: TRBV7-9; d_gene: TRBD1; len: 15; abundance: .; CDR3nt: TGTGCCAGCAGTCGAAGGACAGGGAGTTATTCACCCCTCCACTTT; CDR3aa: CASSRRTGSYSPLHF